This T cell receptor beta chain originates from a study of blood T cell repertoires in COVID-19. Looking at the study overall: Researchers got acute and convalescent COVID-19 samples from the United States, Italy and Spain.

Per the original methods: By means of reference gene primer amplification, nucleated cell counts were estimated. Assay used: immunoSEQ multiplex PCR; TCRdb lists only in-frame clones, some missing. V and J calls and clone size are as listed in that table; D and trimming were resolved from the DNA. Of about 160,000 clones listed, under 90% are singletons. Allocation to cohorts depended on clinical history reported by the participants. The recovered donors of Cohort 3 showed two negative PCRs, clearance, or symptom resolution. V was pared by 0 bases and J by 10 bases, with 9 bases of the junction left unmatched. The germline gives CDR1 SGHDT, CDR2 YYEEEE. CDR3 length: 15 residues.

The sequencing sample was made of PBMCs or T cells enriched from blood (not recorded which). This receptor was obtained from a woman in her sixties or seventies who had recovered from COVID-19. The gene calls are TRBV5-6 and TRBJ2-1, with TRBD1 identical over 8 bases. CDR3 sequence reads: CASSLEGTGPPEQFF. For the CDR3, the DNA is TGTGCCAGCAGCTTGGAAGGGACAGGCCCACCCGAGCAGTTCTTC.